The text below deals with one TCR beta chain. Its antigen target is currently unknown. TRB rearrangements were amplified by multiplex PCR using a touch-down protocol with TRB-A and TRB-B primer pools mixed in one tube. Illumina adapters and sample indices were attached to the amplicons through two consecutive PCR reactions using Phusion HS II polymerase. The amplicons were gel-purified using the NucleoSpin Gel and PCR Clean-up kit, after which quantification was performed by Qubit and quality was checked on an Agilent 2100 Bioanalyzer. Sequencing of the libraries was done on an Illumina MiSeq with paired-end, single-indexed, 600-cycle runs. Concerning the study's data processing: MiXCR version 2.1.12, together with the default MiXCR reference library, was used to align and assemble the TRB reads. A clone was defined by each unique CDR3 nucleotide sequence, and the analysis included only productive sequences with two or more reads. To assess repertoire diversity, an R script computed alpha-parameterized diversity profiles (alpha 0 to 5), which included the Shannon (alpha 1) and Simpson (alpha 2) indices. The tcR package was used to compute combinatorial TRB VJ usage, which was then compared between cohorts by principal component analysis with ade4. TCRbeta CDR3s were clustered with GLIPH on cohort pairs matched by age and read depth, and cluster frequencies were compared by Wilcoxon test. The reads were reprocessed in TCRdb, with one entry per CDR3 protein sequence and no accompanying DNA. None of the V and J calls come from the authors' own analysis; TCRdb made them. This sample's clone table shows 3,500 or so distinct CDR3 sequences. The ten biggest clones cover less than 40% of the sample.

The data are from a study of T cell clusters in autoimmune cytopenias (dated by TCRdb to between 2018 and 2021). Notes on the research overall: The median TRB sequencing depth was 50,000 to 60,000 reads per sample, and the median number of distinct TRB clonotypes was about 2,200 per sample. TRB and IGH repertoires from peripheral blood were sequenced in autoimmune cytopenia patients at active disease and during treatment follow-up, with healthy, CLL and autoimmune hepatitis controls included alongside. The study was designed to test whether a disease-specific immune repertoire signature usable as a blood-based biomarker is carried by autoimmune cytopenia patients.

Sequences SNHLY (CDR1) and FYNNEI (CDR2) are obtained from the germline V gene. The CDR3 spans 12 residues, from the cysteine through the phenylalanine. A DNA sequence was not provided. Overall study outcomes, separate from this receptor: The T cell clusters were defined only in silico, and the functional role of the clusters was left to be validated experimentally. In the comparison of secondary cytopenia with CLL, no cluster-lack signature showed up, apparently because the dominant lymphoma-associated repertoire masked the signature. The TRB repertoire shifts, including less even repertoires in secondary cytopenia and CLL, mostly reflected lymphoma bias and not autoimmunity. Compared with active autoimmune hepatitis patients, healthy donors had almost three times as many exclusive TRB clusters, a finding consistent with an autoimmunity-wide signature. The GLIPH analysis suggested a lack of physiological T cell clusters in primary autoimmune cytopenia patients, since around 56 clusters were exclusive to healthy donors whereas some 17 were exclusive to patients.

For each sample, TRB amplification used about 250 ng of peripheral blood genomic DNA, equal to 35,000 to 45,000 genome equivalents. The TCR was taken from a human donor with an autoimmune cytopenia, with autoimmune hepatitis or in good health (not recorded which). The sequenced sample consisted of peripheral blood. The chain uses TRBV2 and TRBJ1-1; there is no DNA to check the TCRdb D call of TRBD1. The CDR3 is CASSGAGREAFF.